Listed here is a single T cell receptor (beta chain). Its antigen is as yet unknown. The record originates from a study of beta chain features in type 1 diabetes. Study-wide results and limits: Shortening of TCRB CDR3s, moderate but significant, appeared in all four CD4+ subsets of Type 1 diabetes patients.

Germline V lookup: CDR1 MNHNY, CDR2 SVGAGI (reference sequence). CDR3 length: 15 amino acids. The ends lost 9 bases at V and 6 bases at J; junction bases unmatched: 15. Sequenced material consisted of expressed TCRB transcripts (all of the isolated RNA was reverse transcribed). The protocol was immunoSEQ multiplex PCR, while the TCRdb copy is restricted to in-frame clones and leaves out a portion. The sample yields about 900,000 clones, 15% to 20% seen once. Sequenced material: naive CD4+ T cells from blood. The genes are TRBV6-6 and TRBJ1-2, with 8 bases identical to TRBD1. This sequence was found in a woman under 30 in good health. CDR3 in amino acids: CASLPMDRASHGYTF. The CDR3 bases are TGTGCCAGTTTACCCATGGACAGGGCCTCACATGGCTACACCTTC.